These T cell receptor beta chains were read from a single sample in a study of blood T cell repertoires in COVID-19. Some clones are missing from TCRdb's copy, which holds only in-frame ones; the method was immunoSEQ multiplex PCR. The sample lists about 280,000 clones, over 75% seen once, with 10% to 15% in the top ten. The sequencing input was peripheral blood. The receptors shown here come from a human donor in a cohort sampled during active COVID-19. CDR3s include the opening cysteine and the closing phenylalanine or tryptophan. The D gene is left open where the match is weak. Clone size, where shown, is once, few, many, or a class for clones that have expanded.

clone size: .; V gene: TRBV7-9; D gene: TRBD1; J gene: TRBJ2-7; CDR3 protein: CASSLPTGHGNEQYF; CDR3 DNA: TGTGCCAGCAGCTTGCCGACAGGGCACGGAAACGAGCAGTACTTC
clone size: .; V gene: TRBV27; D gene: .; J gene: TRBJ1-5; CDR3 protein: CASSLAGNQPQHF; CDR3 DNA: TGTGCCAGCAGTTTAGCAGGGAATCAGCCCCAGCATTTT
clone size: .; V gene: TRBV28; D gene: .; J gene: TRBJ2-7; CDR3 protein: CASTSDAGFKQYF; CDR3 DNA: TGTGCCAGCACCTCCGACGCAGGGTTTAAGCAGTACTTC
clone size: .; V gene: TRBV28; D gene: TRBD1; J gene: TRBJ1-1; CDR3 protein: CASSSRGLGNTEAFF; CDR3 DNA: TGTGCCAGCAGTTCCAGGGGGCTAGGGAACACTGAAGCTTTCTTT
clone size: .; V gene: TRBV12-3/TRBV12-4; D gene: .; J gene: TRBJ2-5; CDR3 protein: CASSLWQGETQYF; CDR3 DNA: TGTGCCAGCAGTTTATGGCAGGGGGAGACCCAGTACTTC
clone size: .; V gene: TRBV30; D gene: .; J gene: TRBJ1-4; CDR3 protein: CAWTRQSNEKLFF; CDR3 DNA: TGTGCCTGGACCCGACAGTCCAATGAAAAACTGTTTTTT
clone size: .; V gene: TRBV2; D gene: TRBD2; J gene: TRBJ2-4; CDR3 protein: CASSSSGNTKNIQYF; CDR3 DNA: TGTGCCAGCTCATCTAGCGGGAATACCAAAAACATTCAGTACTTC
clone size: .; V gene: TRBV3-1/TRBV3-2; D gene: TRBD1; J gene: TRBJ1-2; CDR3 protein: CASSPTTGSGYTF; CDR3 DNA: TGTGCCAGCAGCCCTACGACAGGGAGCGGCTACACCTTC
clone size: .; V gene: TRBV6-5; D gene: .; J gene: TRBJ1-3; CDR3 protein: CASSSTGNTIYF; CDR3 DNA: TGTGCCAGCAGTAGTACAGGAAACACCATATATTTT
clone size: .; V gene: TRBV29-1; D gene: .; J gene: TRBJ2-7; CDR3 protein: CSVGKPTGEQYF; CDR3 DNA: TGCAGCGTGGGCAAGCCTACGGGAGAGCAGTACTTC
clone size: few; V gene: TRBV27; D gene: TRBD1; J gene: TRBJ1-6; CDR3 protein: CASSLLGTGNSPLHF; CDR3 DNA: TGTGCCAGCAGTTTATTGGGGACAGGAAATTCACCCCTCCACTTT
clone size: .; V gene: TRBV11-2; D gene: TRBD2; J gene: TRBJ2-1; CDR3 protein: CASSLRTSGNNEQFF; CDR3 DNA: TGTGCCAGCAGCCTCCGGACTAGCGGGAACAATGAGCAGTTCTTC
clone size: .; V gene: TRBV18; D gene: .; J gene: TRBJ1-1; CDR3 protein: CASSPLGYTEAFF; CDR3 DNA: TGTGCCAGCTCACCACTCGGGTACACTGAAGCTTTCTTT
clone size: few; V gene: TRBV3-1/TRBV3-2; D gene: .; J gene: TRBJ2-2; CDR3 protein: CASSSYLNTGELFF; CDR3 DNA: TGTGCCAGCAGCTCCTACCTAAACACCGGGGAGCTGTTTTTT
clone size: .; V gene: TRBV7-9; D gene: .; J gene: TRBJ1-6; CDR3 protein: CASSLEGGVNSPLHF; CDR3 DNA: TGTGCCAGCAGCTTAGAAGGGGGGGTGAATTCACCCCTCCACTTT
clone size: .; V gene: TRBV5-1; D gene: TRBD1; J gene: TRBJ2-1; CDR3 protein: CASRPTGQFNEQFF; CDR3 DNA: TGCGCCAGCAGACCGACGGGACAGTTCAATGAGCAGTTCTTC
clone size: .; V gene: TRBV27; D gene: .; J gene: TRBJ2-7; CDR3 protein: CASSFTRGSYEQYF; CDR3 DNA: TGTGCCAGCAGTTTTACGCGGGGATCCTACGAGCAGTACTTC
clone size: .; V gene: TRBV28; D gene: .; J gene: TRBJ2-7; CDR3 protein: CASSPEVALSYEQYF; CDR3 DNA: TGTGCCAGCAGCCCAGAAGTAGCCCTTTCCTACGAGCAGTACTTC
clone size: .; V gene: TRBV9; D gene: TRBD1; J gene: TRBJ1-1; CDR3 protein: CASSVADRGRNTEAFF; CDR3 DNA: TGTGCCAGCAGCGTAGCGGACAGGGGGAGGAACACTGAAGCTTTCTTT
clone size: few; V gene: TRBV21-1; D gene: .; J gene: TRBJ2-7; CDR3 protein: CASSKVGQGCSYEQYF; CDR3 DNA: TGTGCCAGCAGCAAAGTAGGGCAGGGGTGTTCCTACGAGCAGTACTTC
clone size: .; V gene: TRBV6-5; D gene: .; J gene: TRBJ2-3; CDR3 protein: CASNQAQGFTDTQYF; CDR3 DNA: TGTGCCAGCAACCAGGCACAGGGTTTTACAGATACGCAGTATTTT
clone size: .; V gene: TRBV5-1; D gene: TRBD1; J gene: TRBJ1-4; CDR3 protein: CATARTPGQGVEKLFF; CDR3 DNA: TGCGCCACCGCCCGAACCCCGGGACAGGGGGTTGAAAAACTGTTTTTT
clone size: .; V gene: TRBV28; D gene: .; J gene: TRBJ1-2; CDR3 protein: CASSISGTGYTF; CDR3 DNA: TGTGCCAGCAGTATCTCCGGGACAGGCTACACCTTC
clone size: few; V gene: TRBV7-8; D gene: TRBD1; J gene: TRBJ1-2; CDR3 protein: CASSPGQGHTF; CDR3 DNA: TGTGCCAGCAGCCCCGGACAGGGCCACACCTTC
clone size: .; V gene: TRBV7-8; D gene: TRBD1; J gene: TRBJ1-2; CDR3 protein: CASSLDRGGNYGYTF; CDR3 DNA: TGTGCCAGCAGCCTCGACAGGGGAGGTAACTATGGCTACACCTTC
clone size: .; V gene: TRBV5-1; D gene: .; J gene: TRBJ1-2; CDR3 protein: CASSLGQARFGYGYTF; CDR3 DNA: TGCGCCAGCAGCTTGGGACAGGCGAGATTCGGATATGGCTACACCTTC
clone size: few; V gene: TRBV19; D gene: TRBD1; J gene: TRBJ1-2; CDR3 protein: CASSNPYRGRVYGYTF; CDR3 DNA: TGTGCCAGTAGTAACCCCTACAGGGGGCGCGTGTATGGCTACACCTTC
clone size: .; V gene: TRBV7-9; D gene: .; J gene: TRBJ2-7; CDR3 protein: CASSSPGTPPYYEQYF; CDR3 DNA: TGTGCCAGCAGCTCCCCGGGGACTCCACCTTATTACGAGCAGTACTTC
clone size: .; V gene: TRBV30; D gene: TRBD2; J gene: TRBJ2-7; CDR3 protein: CAWRDAGGSYEQYF; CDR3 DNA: TGTGCCTGGAGGGATGCGGGAGGGTCCTACGAGCAGTACTTC
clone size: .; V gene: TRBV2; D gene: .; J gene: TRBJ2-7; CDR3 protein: CASSEAVYRGTSYEQYF; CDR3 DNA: TGTGCCAGCAGTGAAGCTGTGTATAGGGGAACTTCCTACGAGCAGTACTTC
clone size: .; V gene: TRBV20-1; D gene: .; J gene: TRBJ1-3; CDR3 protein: CSASGANTIYF; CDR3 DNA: TGCAGTGCTTCAGGGGCTAACACCATATATTTT
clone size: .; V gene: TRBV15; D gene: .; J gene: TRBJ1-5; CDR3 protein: CATSRDHGGEPQHF; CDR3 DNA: TGTGCCACCAGCAGAGATCACGGGGGGGAGCCCCAGCATTTT
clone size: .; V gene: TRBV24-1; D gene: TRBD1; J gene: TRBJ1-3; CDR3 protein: CATSDLPGTVSSGNTIYF; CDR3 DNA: TGTGCCACCAGTGATCTACCCGGGACAGTTTCCTCTGGAAACACCATATATTTT
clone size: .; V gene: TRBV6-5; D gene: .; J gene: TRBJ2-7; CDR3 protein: CASSPGSSYEQYF; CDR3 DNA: TGTGCCAGCAGTCCGGGTTCCTCCTACGAGCAGTACTTC
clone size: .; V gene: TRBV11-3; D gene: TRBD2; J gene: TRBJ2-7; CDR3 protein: CASSRGTSSEQYF; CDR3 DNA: TGTGCCAGCAGCCGCGGGACTAGCTCCGAGCAGTACTTC